Below, 6 T cell receptor beta chains from the same sample are listed, as sequenced in a study of T cells in Graves' hyperthyroidism and ophthalmopathy. The source material, RNA transcripts, was used to amplify TCR beta CDR3 regions. The primer set for the first-round RT-PCR of the TCR CDR3 was HTBI. Via MiXCR, TCRdb re-called the multiplex PCR reads, giving one row per CDR3 protein. The sample includes some 800,000 distinct CDR3 sequences, 35% to 40% of them seen just once. Sequenced material: blood. The receptors originated from a man aged 18 to 29 with Graves' hyperthyroidism.

This chain uses TRBV24-1 with TRBJ2-3; D ambiguous. Between the trimmed V and J ends, which lost 4 bases and 2 bases, there was a span of 9 bases. CDR1 and CDR2 (germline): KGHDR, SFDVKD. The CDR3 covers 14 residues. The CDR3 nucleotides read TGTGCCACCAGTGACTCAGGTGCCACAGATACGCAGTATTTT. The encoded protein is CATSDSGATDTQYF.

CDR3 coding DNA: TGCGCCAGCAGCTTCGGGACGGATAGCAATCAGCCCCAGCATTTT. It is translated as CASSFGTDSNQPQHF. The chain uses TRBV5-1 and TRBJ1-5; TRBD1 might be the D (5 bases). Germline V gene sequence: CDR1 SGHRS, CDR2 YFSETQ. CDR3 length: 15 amino acids. Trimming took 2 bases from V and 0 from J, leaving 9 bases between them.

The V and J genes are TRBV4-1 and TRBJ1-1; the D is unclear. Trimming pared 5 bases from V and 6 bases from J, leaving 10 bases between. This CDR3 contains 12 residues. Germline V gene lookup returns CDR1 MGHRA and CDR2 YSYEKL. The CDR3 sequence is CASSDGQPEAFF. CDR3 bases: TGCGCCAGCAGCGACGGGCAACCTGAAGCTTTCTTT.

This clonotype has a handful of counts. The chain couples TRBV12-3 or TRBV12-4 to TRBJ1-2, with D uncertain. V was clipped by 2 bases and J by 2 bases, with 15 bases between them. The CDR3 has 16 amino acids. This CDR3 reads CASSLFGLQPNYGYTF. In nucleotides, the CDR3 is TGTGCCAGCAGTTTATTCGGCCTCCAGCCCAACTATGGCTACACCTTC.

The V and J genes are TRBV10-3 and TRBJ2-3; 12 bases match TRBD2. Germline values: CDR1 ENHRY, CDR2 SYGVKD. V dropped 11 bases and J dropped 5; count of bases not matched to a gene: 8. The CDR3 consists of 14 residues. In DNA, the CDR3 is TGTGCCGTGACTAGCGGGAGTTCAATAGATACGCAGTATTTT. It codes for CAVTSGSSIDTQYF.

The chain couples TRBV12-3 or TRBV12-4 to TRBJ2-5, with D perhaps TRBD2 (6 bases). The length of the CDR3 is 12 residues. V lost 6 bases, J lost 5 bases, and 10 bases lay in between. The CDR3 sequence: CASRIGRETQYF. CDR3 bases: TGTGCCAGCAGAATAGGGAGGGAGACCCAGTACTTC.